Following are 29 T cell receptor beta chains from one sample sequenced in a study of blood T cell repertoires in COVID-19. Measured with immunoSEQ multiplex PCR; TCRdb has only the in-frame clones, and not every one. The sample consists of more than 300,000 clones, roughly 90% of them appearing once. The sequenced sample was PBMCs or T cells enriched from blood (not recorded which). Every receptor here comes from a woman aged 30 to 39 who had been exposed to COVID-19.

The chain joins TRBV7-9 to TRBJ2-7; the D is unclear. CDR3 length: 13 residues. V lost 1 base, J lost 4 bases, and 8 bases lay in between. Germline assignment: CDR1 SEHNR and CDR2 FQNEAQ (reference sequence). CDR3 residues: CASSLEQPYEQYF. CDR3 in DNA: TGTGCCAGCAGCTTAGAACAGCCGTACGAGCAGTACTTC. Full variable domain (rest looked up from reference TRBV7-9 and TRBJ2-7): DTGVSQNPRHKITKRGQNVTFRCDPISEHNRLYWYRQTLGQGPEFLTYFQNEAQLEKSRLLSDRFSAERPKGSFSTLEIQRTEQGDSAMYLCASSLEQPYEQYFGPGTRLTVT.

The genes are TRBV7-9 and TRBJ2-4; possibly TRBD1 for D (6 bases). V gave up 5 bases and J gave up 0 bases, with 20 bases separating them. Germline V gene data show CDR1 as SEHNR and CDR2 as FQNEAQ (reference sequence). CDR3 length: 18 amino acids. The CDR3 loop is CASSPTKGVLLAKNIQYF. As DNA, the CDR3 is TGTGCCAGCAGCCCGACCAAGGGGGTCCTACTAGCCAAAAACATTCAGTACTTC.

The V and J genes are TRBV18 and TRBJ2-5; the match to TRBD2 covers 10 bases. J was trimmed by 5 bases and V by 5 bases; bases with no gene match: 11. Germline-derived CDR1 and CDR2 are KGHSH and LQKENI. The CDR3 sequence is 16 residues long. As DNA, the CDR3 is TGTGCCAGCTCAATCCTCCTAGCGGGGGATCGGGAGACCCAGTACTTC. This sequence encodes CASSILLAGDRETQYF.

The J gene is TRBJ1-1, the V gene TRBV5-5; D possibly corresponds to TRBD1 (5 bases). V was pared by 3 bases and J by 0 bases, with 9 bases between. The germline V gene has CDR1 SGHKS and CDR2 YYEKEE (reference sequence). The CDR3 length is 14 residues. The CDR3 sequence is CASSWTHLNTEAFF. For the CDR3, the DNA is TGTGCCAGCAGCTGGACACACTTGAACACTGAAGCTTTCTTT. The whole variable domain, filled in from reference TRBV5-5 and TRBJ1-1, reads DAGVTQSPTHLIKTRGQQVTLRCSPISGHKSVSWYQQVLGQGPQFIFQYYEKEERGRGNFPDRFSARQFPNYSSELNVNALLLGDSALYLCASSWTHLNTEAFFGQGTRLTVV.

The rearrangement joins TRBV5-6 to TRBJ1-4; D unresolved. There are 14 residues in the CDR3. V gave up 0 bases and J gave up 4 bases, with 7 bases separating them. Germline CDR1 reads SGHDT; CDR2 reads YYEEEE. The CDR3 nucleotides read TGTGCCAGCAGCTTGGCAGGAAATAATGAAAAACTGTTTTTT. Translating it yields CASSLAGNNEKLFF.

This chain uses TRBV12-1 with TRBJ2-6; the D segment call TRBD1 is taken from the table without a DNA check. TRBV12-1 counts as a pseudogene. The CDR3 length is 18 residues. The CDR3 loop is CASSFVAGASWGANVLTF. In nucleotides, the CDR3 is TGTGCCAGCAGCTTTGTTGCAGGGGCCTCTTGGGGGGCCAACGTCCTGACTTTC.

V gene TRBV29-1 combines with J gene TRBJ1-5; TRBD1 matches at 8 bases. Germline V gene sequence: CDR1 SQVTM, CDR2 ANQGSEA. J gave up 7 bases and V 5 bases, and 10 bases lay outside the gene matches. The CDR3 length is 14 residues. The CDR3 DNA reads TGCAGCGTTCTCGGACAGGGTAGGGGCCAGCCCCAGCATTTT. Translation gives CSVLGQGRGQPQHF. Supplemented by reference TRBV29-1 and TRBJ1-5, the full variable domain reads SAVISQKPSRDICQRGTSLTIQCQVDSQVTMMFWYRQQPGQSLTLIATANQGSEATYESGFVIDKFPISRPNLTFSTLTVSNMSPEDSSIYLCSVLGQGRGQPQHFGDGTRLSIL.

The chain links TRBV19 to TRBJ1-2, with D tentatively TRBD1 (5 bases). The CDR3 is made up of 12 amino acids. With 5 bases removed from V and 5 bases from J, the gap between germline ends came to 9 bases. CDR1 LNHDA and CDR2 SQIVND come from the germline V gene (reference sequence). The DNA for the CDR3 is TGTGCCAGTAGTTTACGACAGTATGGCTACACCTTC. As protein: CASSLRQYGYTF.

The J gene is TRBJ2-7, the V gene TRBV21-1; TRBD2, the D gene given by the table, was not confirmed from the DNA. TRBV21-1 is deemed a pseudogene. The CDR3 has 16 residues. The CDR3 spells CASSPRRQDGSYEQYF. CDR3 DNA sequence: TGTGCCAGCAGCCCGAGGAGGCAGGACGGCAGCTACGAGCAGTACTTC.

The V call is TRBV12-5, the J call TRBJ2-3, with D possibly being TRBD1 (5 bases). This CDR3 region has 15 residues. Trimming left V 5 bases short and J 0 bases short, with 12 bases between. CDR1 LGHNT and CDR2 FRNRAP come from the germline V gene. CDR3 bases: TGTGCTAGTGGTCGAGACAGTTTTAGCACAGATACGCAGTATTTT. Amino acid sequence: CASGRDSFSTDTQYF.

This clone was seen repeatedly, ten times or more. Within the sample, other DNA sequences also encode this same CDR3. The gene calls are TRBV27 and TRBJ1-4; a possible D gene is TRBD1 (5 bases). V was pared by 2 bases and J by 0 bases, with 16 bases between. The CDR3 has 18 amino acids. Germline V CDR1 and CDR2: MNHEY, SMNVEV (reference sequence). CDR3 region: CASSLNRGGAATNEKLFF. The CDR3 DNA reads TGTGCCAGCAGTTTAAATCGGGGCGGGGCTGCAACTAATGAAAAACTGTTTTTT.

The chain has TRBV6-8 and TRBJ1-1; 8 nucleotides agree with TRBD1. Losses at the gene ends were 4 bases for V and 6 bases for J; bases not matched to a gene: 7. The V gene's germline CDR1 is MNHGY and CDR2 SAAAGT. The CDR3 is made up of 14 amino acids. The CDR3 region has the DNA TGTGCCAGCAGTTTACGGACAGGGACGTCTGAAGCTTTCTTT. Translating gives CASSLRTGTSEAFF.

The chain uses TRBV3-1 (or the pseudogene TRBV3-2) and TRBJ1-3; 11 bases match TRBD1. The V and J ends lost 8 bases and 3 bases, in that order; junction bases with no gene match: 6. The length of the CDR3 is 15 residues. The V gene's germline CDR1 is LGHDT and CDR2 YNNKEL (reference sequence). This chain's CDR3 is CASDSGTGGGNTIYF. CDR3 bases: TGTGCCAGCGACTCCGGGACAGGGGGTGGAAACACCATATATTTT.

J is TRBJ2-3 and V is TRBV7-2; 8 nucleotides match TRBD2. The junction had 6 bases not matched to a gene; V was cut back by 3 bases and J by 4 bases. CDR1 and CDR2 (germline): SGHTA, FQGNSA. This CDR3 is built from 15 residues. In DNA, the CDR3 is TGTGCCAGCAGCTTGAGCGGGGGTGGAGCAGATACGCAGTATTTT. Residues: CASSLSGGGADTQYF.

Here the CDR3 DNA reads TGTGCCCTCTCCTTAATCGGACAGGATGATAGCAATCAGCCCCAGCATTTT. Its translation: CALSLIGQDDSNQPQHF. The chain joins TRBV11-2 to TRBJ1-5, with TRBD1 matching 7 bases. This CDR3 is built from 17 residues. Trimming removed 11 bases from V and 0 bases from J; junction bases left unmatched: 16. Germline lookup yields CDR1 SGHAT and CDR2 FQNNGV.

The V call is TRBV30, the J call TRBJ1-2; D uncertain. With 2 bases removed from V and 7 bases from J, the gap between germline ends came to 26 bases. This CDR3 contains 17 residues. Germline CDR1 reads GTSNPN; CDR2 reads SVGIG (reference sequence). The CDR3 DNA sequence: TGTGCCTGGAGTTCAGGTCCGACGTGTACCCCAAGTTGTGGCTACACCTTC. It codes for CAWSSGPTCTPSCGYTF.

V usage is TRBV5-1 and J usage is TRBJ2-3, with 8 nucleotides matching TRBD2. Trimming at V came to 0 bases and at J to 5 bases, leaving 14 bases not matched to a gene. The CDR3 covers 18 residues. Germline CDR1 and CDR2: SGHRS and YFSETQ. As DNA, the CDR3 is TGCGCCAGCAGCTTGGCCTGGTTGCGGGGGGAGTCAATAGATACGCAGTATTTT. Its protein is CASSLAWLRGESIDTQYF. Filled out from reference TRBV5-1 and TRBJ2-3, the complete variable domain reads KAGVTQTPRYLIKTRGQQVTLSCSPISGHRSVSWYQQTPGQGLQFLFEYFSETQRNKGNFPGRFSGRQFSNSRSEMNVSTLELGDSALYLCASSLAWLRGESIDTQYFGPGTRLTVL.

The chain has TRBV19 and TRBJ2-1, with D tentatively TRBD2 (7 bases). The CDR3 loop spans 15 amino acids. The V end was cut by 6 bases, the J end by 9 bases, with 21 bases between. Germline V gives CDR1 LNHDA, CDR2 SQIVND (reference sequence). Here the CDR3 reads CASRQRRGLFGEQFF. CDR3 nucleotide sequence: TGTGCCAGTAGACAGCGGCGGGGGCTTTTCGGTGAGCAGTTCTTC.

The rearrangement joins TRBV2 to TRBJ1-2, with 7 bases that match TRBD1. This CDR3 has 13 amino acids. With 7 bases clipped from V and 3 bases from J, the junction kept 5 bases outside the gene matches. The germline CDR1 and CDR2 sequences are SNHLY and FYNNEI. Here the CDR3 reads CASTGQDYYGYTF. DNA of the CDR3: TGTGCCAGCACCGGACAGGACTACTATGGCTACACCTTC.

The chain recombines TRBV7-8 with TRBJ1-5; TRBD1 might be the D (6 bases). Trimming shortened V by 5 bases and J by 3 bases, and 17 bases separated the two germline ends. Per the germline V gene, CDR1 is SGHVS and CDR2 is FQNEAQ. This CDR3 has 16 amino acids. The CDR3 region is CASSRGGGSNNQPQHF. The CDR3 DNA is TGTGCCAGCAGCCGAGGGGGGGGAAGTAACAATCAGCCCCAGCATTTT.

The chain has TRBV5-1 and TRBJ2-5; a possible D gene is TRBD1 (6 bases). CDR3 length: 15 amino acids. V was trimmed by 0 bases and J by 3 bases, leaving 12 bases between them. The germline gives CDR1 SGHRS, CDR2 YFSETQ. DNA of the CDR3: TGCGCCAGCAGCTTGGCCGATTACAGGGAAGAGACCCAGTACTTC. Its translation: CASSLADYREETQYF.

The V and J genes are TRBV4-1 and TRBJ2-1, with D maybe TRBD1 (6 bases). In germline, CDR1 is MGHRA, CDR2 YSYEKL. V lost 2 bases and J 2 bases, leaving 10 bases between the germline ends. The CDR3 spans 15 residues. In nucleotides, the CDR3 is TGCGCCAGCAGCCAACCCGGGACACCCTACAATGAGCAGTTCTTC. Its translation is CASSQPGTPYNEQFF.

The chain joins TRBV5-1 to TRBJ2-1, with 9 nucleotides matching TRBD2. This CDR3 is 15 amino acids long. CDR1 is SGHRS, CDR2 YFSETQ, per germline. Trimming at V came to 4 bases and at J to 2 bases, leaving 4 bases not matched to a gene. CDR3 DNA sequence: TGCGCCAGCAGCCCAGCGGGGGGTGCCTACAATGAGCAGTTCTTC. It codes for CASSPAGGAYNEQFF.

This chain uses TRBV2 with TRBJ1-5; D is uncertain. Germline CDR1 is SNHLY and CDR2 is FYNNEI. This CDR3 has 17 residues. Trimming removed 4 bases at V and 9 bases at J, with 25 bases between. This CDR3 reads CASSVSTAESGVWPQHF. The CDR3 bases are TGTGCCAGCAGTGTAAGTACAGCAGAATCAGGTGTTTGGCCCCAGCATTTT.

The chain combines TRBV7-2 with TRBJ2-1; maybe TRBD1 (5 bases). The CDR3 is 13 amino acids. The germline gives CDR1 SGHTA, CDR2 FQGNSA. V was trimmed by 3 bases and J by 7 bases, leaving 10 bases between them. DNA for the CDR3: TGTGCCAGCAGCTTTAACAGGATTAATGAGCAGTTCTTC. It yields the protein CASSFNRINEQFF. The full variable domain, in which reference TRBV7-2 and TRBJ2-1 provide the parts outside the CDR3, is GAGVSQSPSNKVTEKGKDVELRCDPISGHTALYWYRQSLGQGLEFLIYFQGNSAPDKSGLPSDRFSAERTGGSVSTLTIQRTQQEDSAVYLCASSFNRINEQFFGPGTRLTVL.

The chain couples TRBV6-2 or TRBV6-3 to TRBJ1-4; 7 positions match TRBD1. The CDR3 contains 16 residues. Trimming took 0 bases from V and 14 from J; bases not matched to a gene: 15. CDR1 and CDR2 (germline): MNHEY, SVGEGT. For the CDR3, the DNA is TGTGCCAGCAGTTACTCCGACAGGGACGTAAGATTTAACCTGTTTTTT. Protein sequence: CASSYSDRDVRFNLFF.

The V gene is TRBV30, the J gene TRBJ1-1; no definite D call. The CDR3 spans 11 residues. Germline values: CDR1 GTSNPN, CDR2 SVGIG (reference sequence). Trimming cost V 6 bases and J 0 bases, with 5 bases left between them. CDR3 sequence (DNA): TGTGCCTGTCAGATGAACACTGAAGCTTTCTTT. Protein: CACQMNTEAFF.

The CDR3 DNA reads as TGTGCCACCAGCAGCCTATCGCAGGGCCTGGAGGGTGAAAAACTGTTTTTT. Its protein product is CATSSLSQGLEGEKLFF. The chain carries TRBV15 and TRBJ1-4; weak D call: TRBD1 (5 bases). The CDR3 loop spans 17 amino acids. The V gene's germline CDR1 is LNHNV and CDR2 YYDKDF (reference sequence). V was trimmed by 3 bases and J by 7 bases, leaving 21 bases between them.

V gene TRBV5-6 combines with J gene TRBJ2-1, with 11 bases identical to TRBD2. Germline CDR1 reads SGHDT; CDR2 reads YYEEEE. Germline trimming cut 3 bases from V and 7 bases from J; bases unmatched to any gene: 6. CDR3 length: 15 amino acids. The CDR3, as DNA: TGTGCCAGCAGCTACGGGACTAGCGGTGTAAATGAGCAGTTCTTC. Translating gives CASSYGTSGVNEQFF.